This T cell receptor beta chain was captured in a study of cytomegalovirus exposure and HLA in healthy donors. Across the study: In an earlier analysis, 117 million unique TCR beta sequences were found from some 200 million T cells. Researchers found that about 84% of almost 400 genotyped donors fell within the Caucasian-associated ancestry cluster.

As to this clone: Its antigen is unknown.

60 Vbeta and 13 Jbeta primers were used in PCR. The method was immunoSEQ multiplex PCR; TCRdb's version includes in-frame clones alone and lacks a portion of them. The sample shows 130,000 or so clones, approximately 70% of them seen only once. General study findings and limits: TCR beta V- and J-gene trimming, according to a later analysis, was linked to a missense DCLRE1C variant.

Germline CDR1 SGHTA, CDR2 FQGNSA. CDR3 length equals 15 residues. Between the trimmed V and J ends, which lost 1 base and 0 bases, there was a span of 8 bases. Sequencing used PBMCs. V usage is TRBV7-2 and J usage is TRBJ2-3; D gene ambiguous. This sequence originates from a woman aged 60-70 years in good health and CMV-seronegative. In DNA form, the CDR3 reads TGTGCCAGCAGCTTAGATGGTAGAAGCACAGATACGCAGTATTTT. Its translation: CASSLDGRSTDTQYF. Supplemented by reference TRBV7-2 and TRBJ2-3, the full variable domain reads GAGVSQSPSNKVTEKGKDVELRCDPISGHTALYWYRQSLGQGLEFLIYFQGNSAPDKSGLPSDRFSAERTGGSVSTLTIQRTQQEDSAVYLCASSLDGRSTDTQYFGPGTRLTVL.